The next 28 T cell receptor beta chains were all read from a single sample in a study of cytomegalovirus exposure and HLA in healthy donors. The study ran its PCR with 60 Vbeta and 13 Jbeta primers. The table came from immunoSEQ multiplex PCR; TCRdb's copy has only in-frame clones and leaves some out. The data hold approximately 160,000 clones, with more than 70% observed a single time. The sequenced material came from PBMCs. The receptors come from a male donor in good health and CMV-seronegative.

The chain employs TRBV5-1 and TRBJ2-1; TRBD2 matches at 11 bases. This CDR3 is 14 amino acids long. V lost 8 bases, J lost 7 bases, and 8 bases stayed unmatched. Germline V CDR1 and CDR2: SGHRS, YFSETQ. CDR3 protein: CASGSGRAQNEQFF. The CDR3 DNA sequence: TGCGCCAGTGGTAGCGGGAGGGCCCAAAATGAGCAGTTCTTC. Looking up the rest from reference TRBV5-1 and TRBJ2-1 gives the full variable domain: KAGVTQTPRYLIKTRGQQVTLSCSPISGHRSVSWYQQTPGQGLQFLFEYFSETQRNKGNFPGRFSGRQFSNSRSEMNVSTLELGDSALYLCASGSGRAQNEQFFGPGTRLTVL.

The chain joins TRBV7-2 to TRBJ1-1, with 8 bases that match TRBD1. From germline, CDR1 is SGHTA and CDR2 FQGNSA. J was trimmed by 0 bases and V by 5 bases; bases with no gene match: 8. CDR3 length: 16 residues. The CDR3: CASSRQGPGLNTEAFF. The DNA for the CDR3 is TGTGCCAGCAGCCGACAGGGGCCGGGCTTGAACACTGAAGCTTTCTTT.

The chain combines TRBV28 with TRBJ2-7; D not certain. CDR1 and CDR2 from the germline V gene are MDHEN and SYDVKM. The CDR3 totals 12 residues. Trimming cost V 8 bases and J 0 bases, with 8 bases left between them. CDR3 residues: CASRGSSYEQYF. In DNA, the CDR3 is TGTGCCAGCCGCGGTAGCTCCTACGAGCAGTACTTC.

The chain employs TRBV9 and TRBJ1-4, with D unclear. The CDR3 totals 15 residues. The V end was cut by 4 bases, the J end by 5 bases, with 15 bases between. Germline V gives CDR1 SGDLS, CDR2 YYNGEE. The CDR3 protein is CASSPGRDQNEKLFF. CDR3 DNA: TGTGCCAGCAGCCCCGGCCGGGATCAAAATGAAAAACTGTTTTTT.

V and J are TRBV10-1 and TRBJ1-4; no firm D call. This CDR3 region has 12 residues. The V gene lost 8 bases and the J gene lost 3 bases, with 7 bases spanning the gap. Germline V gene data show CDR1 as WNHNN and CDR2 as SYGVQD (reference sequence). CDR3 sequence: CASSGANEKLFF. Here the CDR3 DNA reads TGCGCCAGCTCCGGGGCTAATGAAAAACTGTTTTTT.

CDR3 region: CASSGGVGNTGELFF. In DNA, the CDR3 is TGTGCCAGCAGCGGCGGGGTTGGGAACACCGGGGAGCTGTTTTTT. The chain couples TRBV7-3 to TRBJ2-2, with D perhaps TRBD2 (6 bases). This CDR3 is 15 amino acids long. The V gene's germline CDR1 is SGHTA and CDR2 FQGTGA. V was cut by 5 bases and J by 1 base, with 11 bases left in between.

This clone was recorded a few times. The chain carries TRBV2 and TRBJ2-5, with D tentatively TRBD1 (5 bases). Germline CDR1 reads SNHLY; CDR2 reads FYNNEI. Between the trimmed V and J ends, which lost 5 bases and 4 bases, there was a span of 8 bases. The length of the CDR3 is 12 residues. Written as DNA, the CDR3 is TGTGCCAGCAGTAGTCAGGGAGAGACCCAGTACTTC. It yields the protein CASSSQGETQYF.

The chain is built from TRBV5-6 and TRBJ1-1; D not resolved. Between the trimmed V and J ends, which lost 4 bases and 1 base, there was a span of 14 bases. The CDR3 is 15 amino acids. Germline loops: CDR1 SGHDT, CDR2 YYEEEE. The CDR3 sequence is CASSPNRNRNTEAFF. DNA for the CDR3: TGTGCCAGCAGCCCAAATCGAAACAGGAACACTGAAGCTTTCTTT.

This clone was seen a handful of times. The CDR3 DNA reads TGTGCCAGCAGCCACGGGACTAGCGAATACACAGATACGCAGTATTTT. Translated: CASSHGTSEYTDTQYF. The chain combines TRBV9 with TRBJ2-3; 10 bases align to TRBD2. With 4 bases clipped from V and 2 bases from J, the junction kept 7 bases outside the gene matches. CDR3 length: 16 amino acids. Germline CDR1 is SGDLS and CDR2 is YYNGEE. Drawing the rest from reference TRBV9 and TRBJ2-3, the complete variable domain is DSGVTQTPKHLITATGQRVTLRCSPRSGDLSVYWYQQSLDQGLQFLIQYYNGEERAKGNILERFSAQQFPDLHSELNLSSLELGDSALYFCASSHGTSEYTDTQYFGPGTRLTVL.

The genes are TRBV9 and TRBJ2-3; 7 positions match TRBD2. Germline CDR1 is SGDLS and CDR2 is YYNGEE. The V gene end was trimmed by 10 bases and the J gene end by 4 bases; junction bases not matched to a gene: 12. This CDR3 is built from 14 residues. The chain's CDR3 is CAVPSGRAADTQYF. The CDR3, as DNA: TGTGCCGTACCCTCGGGGAGGGCCGCAGATACGCAGTATTTT.

The chain has TRBV7-9 and TRBJ1-5, with 9 bases matching TRBD1. In germline, CDR1 is SEHNR, CDR2 FQNEAQ (reference sequence). This CDR3 contains 13 residues. J gave up 6 bases and V 4 bases, and 1 base lay outside the gene matches. In DNA form, the CDR3 reads TGTGCCAGCAGCTCGACAGGGGGTCAGCCCCAGCATTTT. It is translated as CASSSTGGQPQHF. The full variable domain, rest sourced from reference TRBV7-9 and TRBJ1-5, is DTGVSQNPRHKITKRGQNVTFRCDPISEHNRLYWYRQTLGQGPEFLTYFQNEAQLEKSRLLSDRFSAERPKGSFSTLEIQRTEQGDSAMYLCASSSTGGQPQHFGDGTRLSIL.

In DNA form, the CDR3 reads TGTGCCAGCAGTTTAGCGGGAGGTCCAGATACGCAGTATTTT. It specifies CASSLAGGPDTQYF. V and J are TRBV27 and TRBJ2-3, with 8 nucleotides matching TRBD2. This CDR3 spans 14 amino acids. Germline values: CDR1 MNHEY, CDR2 SMNVEV (reference sequence). J lost 4 bases, V lost 2 bases, and 2 bases had no gene match.

The V and J genes are TRBV10-3 and TRBJ2-5; a weak D match, TRBD2 (7 bases). Germline CDR1 is ENHRY and CDR2 is SYGVKD. The V end was cut by 8 bases, the J end by 5 bases, with 18 bases between. The CDR3 loop spans 14 amino acids. The CDR3 region is CAIAVGGPSETQYF. CDR3 bases: TGTGCCATCGCCGTGGGGGGGCCATCCGAGACCCAGTACTTC.

The CDR3 loop reads CASSFRTYNEQFF. The CDR3 coding sequence is TGTGCCAGCAGTTTTAGAACCTACAATGAGCAGTTCTTC. The chain employs TRBV27 and TRBJ2-1; D ambiguous. The V end lost 3 bases, the J end lost 2 bases, and 5 bases lay between the germline ends. Germline V gives CDR1 MNHEY, CDR2 SMNVEV (reference sequence). The CDR3 is 13 amino acids.

The rearrangement joins TRBV19 to TRBJ1-4; D is unresolved. This CDR3 contains 14 residues. Looked up from germline, CDR1 is LNHDA and CDR2 is SQIVND (reference sequence). V shed 1 base and J shed 10 bases, with 13 bases lying between them. The DNA for the CDR3 is TGTGCCAGTAGTATAGTAGGAGTGAGCCCAAAACTGTTTTTT. As protein: CASSIVGVSPKLFF.

This chain links TRBV28 with TRBJ2-7, with 12 bases matching TRBD2. V shed 5 bases and J 3 bases; nucleotides not matched to a gene: 8. CDR3 length: 16 residues. Germline CDR1 reads MDHEN; CDR2 reads SYDVKM. The CDR3 region is CASSPSQTSGSYEQYF. Written as DNA, the CDR3 is TGTGCCAGCAGTCCTTCTCAGACTAGCGGGAGCTACGAGCAGTACTTC.

The chain couples TRBV30 to TRBJ1-3, with D possibly being TRBD1 (5 bases). This CDR3 has 14 amino acids. The V gene's germline CDR1 is GTSNPN and CDR2 SVGIG (reference sequence). V lost 5 bases, J lost 0 bases, and 11 bases lay in between. The DNA for the CDR3 is TGTGCCTGGGGAGGGACTTCCTCTGGAAACACCATATATTTT. It is translated as CAWGGTSSGNTIYF.

The chain uses TRBV5-1 and TRBJ1-1, with 7 bases identical to TRBD1. V trimming: 0 bases; J trimming: 5 bases; junction bases outside the gene matches: 7. CDR1 and CDR2 from the germline V gene are SGHRS and YFSETQ. This CDR3 spans 15 amino acids. CDR3: CASSLGDRARTEAFF. The CDR3 DNA is TGCGCCAGCAGCTTGGGCGACAGGGCCAGGACTGAAGCTTTCTTT.

V is TRBV19 and J is TRBJ1-5; TRBD1 matches at 7 bases. V dropped 5 bases and J dropped 4; count of bases not matched to a gene: 8. The germline V gene has CDR1 LNHDA and CDR2 SQIVND (reference sequence). CDR3 length: 15 amino acids. The DNA of the CDR3 is TGTGCCAGTAGTTCTCCGGGACAGCCTAATCAGCCCCAGCATTTT. Its protein is CASSSPGQPNQPQHF.

The chain combines TRBV6-1 with TRBJ1-1, with a possible D match to TRBD1 (6 bases). Trimming removed 0 bases at V and 5 bases at J, with 13 bases between. Germline CDR1 reads MNHNS; CDR2 reads SASEGT. This CDR3 comprises 15 residues. CDR3 nucleotide sequence: TGTGCCAGCAGTGAAGCGGCAGAGGGGGGGACTGAAGCTTTCTTT. Protein: CASSEAAEGGTEAFF.

The V and J genes are TRBV7-3 and TRBJ2-1, with D possibly matching TRBD2 (6 bases). Trimming stripped 4 bases from V and 4 bases from J, with 20 bases between. This CDR3 is built from 17 residues. CDR1 is SGHTA, CDR2 FQGTGA, per germline. The CDR3 coding sequence is TGTGCCAGCAGCTCAGAGACTGGCCCAGGACTATACAATGAGCAGTTCTTC. It encodes CASSSETGPGLYNEQFF.

V and J are TRBV28 and TRBJ1-4; a possible D gene is TRBD1 (6 bases). This CDR3 comprises 14 residues. With 2 bases removed from V and 4 bases from J, the gap between germline ends came to 8 bases. Per the germline V gene, CDR1 is MDHEN and CDR2 is SYDVKM. The CDR3, as DNA: TGTGCCAGCAGTTTAGGACAGAGTAATGAAAAACTGTTTTTT. It specifies CASSLGQSNEKLFF. The full variable domain, in which reference TRBV28 and TRBJ1-4 provide the parts outside the CDR3, is DVKVTQSSRYLVKRTGEKVFLECVQDMDHENMFWYRQDPGLGLRLIYFSYDVKMKEKGDIPEGYSVSREKKERFSLILESASTNQTSMYLCASSLGQSNEKLFFGSGTQLSVL.

This clone was detected a few times. This chain connects TRBV6-6 to TRBJ2-1; 9 nucleotides line up with TRBD1. The CDR3 covers 13 residues. CDR1 is MNHNY and CDR2 is SVGAGI in the germline V gene (reference sequence). The V gene end was trimmed by 9 bases and the J gene end by 8 bases; junction bases not matched to a gene: 8. This CDR3 is CASGTGRRDEQFF. CDR3 DNA: TGTGCCAGTGGGACAGGGCGTAGGGATGAGCAGTTCTTC.

The chain has TRBV19 and TRBJ2-5; D is unresolved. CDR1 is LNHDA and CDR2 is SQIVND in the germline V gene (reference sequence). V shed 2 bases and J shed 3 bases, with 7 bases lying between them. The length of the CDR3 is 13 residues. CDR3 in amino acids: CASSIIREETQYF. The CDR3 nucleotides read TGTGCCAGTAGTATAATCCGGGAAGAGACCCAGTACTTC.

This chain connects TRBV27 to TRBJ1-5; 7 nucleotides agree with TRBD1. Germline V CDR1 and CDR2: MNHEY, SMNVEV (reference sequence). V lost 2 bases, J lost 3 bases, and 1 base stayed unmatched. This CDR3 has 14 amino acids. The CDR3 DNA follows: TGTGCCAGCAGTTTAGGGACAGTCAATCAGCCCCAGCATTTT. Amino acid sequence: CASSLGTVNQPQHF.

The chain employs TRBV7-7 and TRBJ2-5; a weak D match, TRBD1 (6 bases). Between the trimmed V and J ends, which lost 0 bases and 7 bases, there was a span of 15 bases. The CDR3 contains 15 residues. Germline V gene sequence: CDR1 SSHAT, CDR2 FNYEAQ (reference sequence). CDR3 sequence: CASSLAAPGAGTQYF. In nucleotides, the CDR3 is TGTGCCAGCAGCTTAGCGGCCCCAGGGGCAGGGACCCAGTACTTC.

This rearrangement joins TRBV6-5 to TRBJ1-4; tentative D call: TRBD1 (6 bases). Looked up from germline, CDR1 is MNHEY and CDR2 is SVGAGI. The CDR3 consists of 14 residues. The V end was cut by 6 bases, the J end by 6 bases, with 14 bases between. CDR3 sequence reads: CASRSGGAYEKLFF. In DNA, the CDR3 is TGTGCCAGCAGATCTGGGGGGGCATATGAAAAACTGTTTTTT.

J is TRBJ2-5 and V is TRBV7-9, with 11 bases aligning to TRBD2. Trimming took 5 bases from V and 0 from J; bases not matched to a gene: 8. Germline V CDR1 and CDR2: SEHNR, FQNEAQ (reference sequence). This CDR3 region has 17 residues. The CDR3 reads CASSHALAGGYQETQYF. The CDR3 region has the DNA TGTGCCAGCAGCCACGCCCTAGCGGGAGGATACCAAGAGACCCAGTACTTC. The entire variable domain, with the rest obtained from reference TRBV7-9 and TRBJ2-5, is as follows: DTGVSQNPRHKITKRGQNVTFRCDPISEHNRLYWYRQTLGQGPEFLTYFQNEAQLEKSRLLSDRFSAERPKGSFSTLEIQRTEQGDSAMYLCASSHALAGGYQETQYFGPGTRLLVL.